A selection of T cell receptor beta chains follows, all from one sample in a study of cytomegalovirus exposure and HLA in healthy donors. The repertoire was sequenced with immunoSEQ multiplex PCR; TCRdb's copy has only in-frame clones and lacks some. The data show about 150,000 clones, roughly 87% seen once. Sequenced sample: PBMCs. These TCRs come from a woman under 30 in good health and CMV-seropositive. Each CDR3 is given with its conserved first and last residue. Each record gives: V gene, J gene, clone size, D gene, CDR3 DNA, CDR3 protein. A D gene is named only where the DNA matches it firmly. Where a row states a size, it is once, few, many or the class of an expanded clone; other rows omit it.

v_gene: TRBV28
j_gene: TRBJ1-5
abundance: few
d_gene: NA
CDR3nt: TGTGCCAGCAGGAGTTATAGCAATCAGCCCCAGCATTTT
CDR3aa: CASRSYSNQPQHF

v_gene: TRBV6-1
j_gene: TRBJ1-6
abundance: NA
d_gene: NA
CDR3nt: TGTGCCAGCAGACCACAGGGTCGCTCACCCCTCCACTTT
CDR3aa: CASRPQGRSPLHF

v_gene: TRBV15
j_gene: TRBJ2-5
abundance: once
d_gene: TRBD2
CDR3nt: TGTGCCACCAGCAGAGACCCTAGCGGGGGGGCATATGAGACCCAGTACTTC
CDR3aa: CATSRDPSGGAYETQYF

v_gene: TRBV4-1
j_gene: TRBJ1-4
abundance: NA
d_gene: TRBD1
CDR3nt: TGCGCCAGCAGCCCACCGGGACAGGGGAGTGAAAAACTGTTTTTT
CDR3aa: CASSPPGQGSEKLFF

v_gene: TRBV30
j_gene: TRBJ1-2
abundance: NA
d_gene: NA
CDR3nt: TGTGCCTGGAGTGGAGATTTAATGAGACAGGTAAACTATGGCTACACCTTC
CDR3aa: CAWSGDLMRQVNYGYTF

v_gene: TRBV4-1
j_gene: TRBJ2-5
abundance: NA
d_gene: TRBD2
CDR3nt: TGCGCCAGCAGCCGGGATACTAGCGGGGGGGTTGAGACCCAGTACTTC
CDR3aa: CASSRDTSGGVETQYF

v_gene: TRBV6-6
j_gene: TRBJ2-7
abundance: NA
d_gene: NA
CDR3nt: TGTGCCAGCAGTTTAACTAACTACGAGCAGTACTTC
CDR3aa: CASSLTNYEQYF

v_gene: TRBV2
j_gene: TRBJ2-1
abundance: few
d_gene: NA
CDR3nt: TGTGCCAGCAGATACAGGGTCAACAATGAGCAGTTCTTC
CDR3aa: CASRYRVNNEQFF

v_gene: TRBV18
j_gene: TRBJ2-5
abundance: NA
d_gene: TRBD2
CDR3nt: TGTGCCAGCTCACGCGGACTAGCGGGGGAACAAGAGACCCAGTACTTC
CDR3aa: CASSRGLAGEQETQYF

v_gene: TRBV11-2
j_gene: TRBJ2-7
abundance: once
d_gene: NA
CDR3nt: TGTGCCAGCAGCTTACTGGACGGGACCTACGAGCAGTACTTC
CDR3aa: CASSLLDGTYEQYF

v_gene: TRBV4-3
j_gene: TRBJ2-5
abundance: NA
d_gene: TRBD2
CDR3nt: TGCGCCAGCAGCCAAGACAGACTAGCGGGGGTTACGTACCAAGAGACCCAGTACTTC
CDR3aa: CASSQDRLAGVTYQETQYF

v_gene: TRBV27
j_gene: TRBJ1-6
abundance: NA
d_gene: NA
CDR3nt: TGTGCCAGCAGTTTAATCCGGGGGGCGGGGACACCCCTCCACTTT
CDR3aa: CASSLIRGAGTPLHF

v_gene: TRBV5-4
j_gene: TRBJ1-1
abundance: NA
d_gene: NA
CDR3nt: TGTGCCAGCATCAAGAACTTGGTTTCGTGGGCTTTCTTT
CDR3aa: CASIKNLVSWAFF

v_gene: TRBV6-1
j_gene: TRBJ2-7
abundance: NA
d_gene: NA
CDR3nt: TGTGCCAGCAGTGAAGCGCTTGCCAGCTCCTACGAGCAGTACTTC
CDR3aa: CASSEALASSYEQYF

v_gene: TRBV11-2
j_gene: TRBJ2-1
abundance: NA
d_gene: TRBD2
CDR3nt: TGTGCCAGCAGTCACCGGGGGGGCCTTCGGAATGAGCAGTTCTTC
CDR3aa: CASSHRGGLRNEQFF

v_gene: TRBV6-1
j_gene: TRBJ2-7
abundance: NA
d_gene: TRBD1
CDR3nt: TGTGCCAGCAGTAACAGGGGTTATACCTACGAGCAGTACTTC
CDR3aa: CASSNRGYTYEQYF

v_gene: TRBV27
j_gene: TRBJ2-5
abundance: few
d_gene: TRBD2
CDR3nt: TGTGCCAGCAGTCCCTTTCAGCGGGGGGAACAAGAGACCCAGTACTTC
CDR3aa: CASSPFQRGEQETQYF

v_gene: TRBV9
j_gene: TRBJ1-2
abundance: few
d_gene: NA
CDR3nt: TGTGCCAGCAGCGTAGGCGGACAGCCCTATGGCTACACCTTC
CDR3aa: CASSVGGQPYGYTF

v_gene: TRBV7-2
j_gene: TRBJ1-6
abundance: NA
d_gene: NA
CDR3nt: TGTGCCAGCAGTCGACCGTCGGGGGTGGGTAATTCACCCCTCCACTTT
CDR3aa: CASSRPSGVGNSPLHF

v_gene: TRBV14
j_gene: TRBJ2-5
abundance: NA
d_gene: TRBD2
CDR3nt: TGTGCCAGCAGCCAACTTAGCGGGGGGGAAGAGACCCAGTACTTC
CDR3aa: CASSQLSGGEETQYF

v_gene: TRBV18
j_gene: TRBJ2-2
abundance: NA
d_gene: TRBD1
CDR3nt: TGTGCCAGCTCACCAAATCAGGGGGCCGACACCGGGGAGCTGTTTTTT
CDR3aa: CASSPNQGADTGELFF

v_gene: TRBV7-2
j_gene: TRBJ1-6
abundance: NA
d_gene: NA
CDR3nt: TGTGCCAGCAGCTTAGGATGGGCCAGGGGTAATTCACCCCTCCACTTT
CDR3aa: CASSLGWARGNSPLHF

v_gene: TRBV19
j_gene: TRBJ1-1
abundance: NA
d_gene: TRBD1
CDR3nt: TGTGCCAGTCGGGACAGATTTTACGCTGAAGCTTTCTTT
CDR3aa: CASRDRFYAEAFF

v_gene: TRBV6-1
j_gene: TRBJ1-5
abundance: NA
d_gene: NA
CDR3nt: TGTGCCAGCAGTATAGTCCTCAATCAGCCCCAGCATTTT
CDR3aa: CASSIVLNQPQHF

v_gene: TRBV6-5
j_gene: TRBJ1-1
abundance: once
d_gene: NA
CDR3nt: TGTGCCAGCAGTTACGCAGGGCTGAACACTGAAGCTTTCTTT
CDR3aa: CASSYAGLNTEAFF